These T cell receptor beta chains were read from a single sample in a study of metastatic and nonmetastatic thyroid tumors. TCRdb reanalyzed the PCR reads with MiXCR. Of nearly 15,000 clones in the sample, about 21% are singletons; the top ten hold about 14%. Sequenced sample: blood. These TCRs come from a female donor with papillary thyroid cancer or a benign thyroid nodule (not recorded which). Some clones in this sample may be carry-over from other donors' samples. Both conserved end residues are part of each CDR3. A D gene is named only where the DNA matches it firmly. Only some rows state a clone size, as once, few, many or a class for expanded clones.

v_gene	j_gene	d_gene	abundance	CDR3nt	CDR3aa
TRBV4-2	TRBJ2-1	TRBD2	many	TGTGCCAGCAGCCAAGATTGGCTACGGGGACTAGCGGGAGTGAGTGAGCAGTTCTTC	CASSQDWLRGLAGVSEQFF
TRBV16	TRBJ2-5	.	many	TGTGCCAGCAGCCAAACAGAGGGTGGACAAGAGACCCAGTACTTC	CASSQTEGGQETQYF
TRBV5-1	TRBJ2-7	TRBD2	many	TGCGCCAGCAGCTTGGGTGTAGCGGGCACCTACGAGCAGTACTTC	CASSLGVAGTYEQYF
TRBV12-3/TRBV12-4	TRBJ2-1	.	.	TGTGCCAGCAGCCTATACAAGCTTGAGCAGTTCTTC	CASSLYKLEQFF
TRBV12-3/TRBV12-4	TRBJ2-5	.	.	TGTGCCATCAGTTTAGCGCTCGAGGGGACAGAGACCCAGTACTTC	CAISLALEGTETQYF
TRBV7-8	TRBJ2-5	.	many	TGTGCCAGCAGAAACATGCTAGCGCAAGAGACCCAGTACTTC	CASRNMLAQETQYF
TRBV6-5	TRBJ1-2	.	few	TGTGCCAGCAGTTACGCTGGGGACTATGGCTACACCTTC	CASSYAGDYGYTF
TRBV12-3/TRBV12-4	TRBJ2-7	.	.	TGTGCCAGCACCACGGAGTATGTGCAGTACTTC	CASTTEYVQYF
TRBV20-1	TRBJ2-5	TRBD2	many	TGCAGTGCTCTAGCGGGAGAGGGGCTGGGGACCCAGTACTTC	CSALAGEGLGTQYF
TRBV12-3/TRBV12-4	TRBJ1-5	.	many	TGTGCCAGCAGAAGGGGTAGCAATCAGCCCCAGCATTTT	CASRRGSNQPQHF
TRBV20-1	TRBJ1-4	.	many	TGCAGTGCGCCCGAGACTCCAACTAATGAAAAACTGTTTTTT	CSAPETPTNEKLFF
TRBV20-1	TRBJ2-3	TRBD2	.	TGCAGTGCCGCCCCTTTGGTAGCGGGGGTCACAGATACGCAGTATTTT	CSAAPLVAGVTDTQYF
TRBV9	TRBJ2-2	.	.	TGTGCCAGCAGCGTTTCCGGGGCGCGTGCGGGGGAGCTGTTTTTT	CASSVSGARAGELFF
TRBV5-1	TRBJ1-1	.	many	TGCGCCAGCAGCCCGATGGAGATGTACTACACTGAAGCTTTCTTT	CASSPMEMYYTEAFF
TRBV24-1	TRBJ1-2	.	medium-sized	TGTGCCACCAGTGAAGGTCCCTCGACAGCCAGCGATGGCTACACCTTC	CATSEGPSTASDGYTF
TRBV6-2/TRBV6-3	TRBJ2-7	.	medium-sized	TGTGCCAGCAGTTGGGACACCTACGAGCAGTACTTC	CASSWDTYEQYF
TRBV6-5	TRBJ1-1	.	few	TGTGCCAGCAGTTACTCGCGCGACACTGAAGATTCCTTT	CASSYSRDTEDSF
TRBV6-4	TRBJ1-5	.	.	TGTGCCAGCAGTGAACGGGGGGACACAAATCAGCCCCAGCATTTT	CASSERGDTNQPQHF
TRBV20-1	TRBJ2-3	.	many	TGCAGTGCCGAGCCGGGAAAGTCAGATACGCAGTATTTT	CSAEPGKSDTQYF
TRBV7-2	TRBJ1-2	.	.	TGTGCCAGCTCTGGGCCCCTTAACTATGGCTACACCTTC	CASSGPLNYGYTF
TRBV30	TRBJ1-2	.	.	TGTGCCTGGAGAGGGGACACCGGGCTTTATGGCTACACCTTC	CAWRGDTGLYGYTF
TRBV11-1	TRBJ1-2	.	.	TGTGCCAGCAGCTTAGCCCTGGGGGGGGCGGTTGGTGGCTACACCTTC	CASSLALGGAVGGYTF
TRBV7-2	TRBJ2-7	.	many	TGTGCCAGCAGCGAGATGACAGGCTACGAGCAGTACTTC	CASSEMTGYEQYF
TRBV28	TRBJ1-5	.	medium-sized	TGTGCCAGCAGTCGAGCCCCAGGGGTCGGGCAGCCCCAGCATTTT	CASSRAPGVGQPQHF
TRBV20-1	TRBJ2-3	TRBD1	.	TGCAGTGCTGTAAGACAGGGGAGCACAGATACGCAGTATTTT	CSAVRQGSTDTQYF
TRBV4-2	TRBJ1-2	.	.	TGTACCAGCAGCCAAACCGTGACAGACTATGGCTACACCTTC	CTSSQTVTDYGYTF